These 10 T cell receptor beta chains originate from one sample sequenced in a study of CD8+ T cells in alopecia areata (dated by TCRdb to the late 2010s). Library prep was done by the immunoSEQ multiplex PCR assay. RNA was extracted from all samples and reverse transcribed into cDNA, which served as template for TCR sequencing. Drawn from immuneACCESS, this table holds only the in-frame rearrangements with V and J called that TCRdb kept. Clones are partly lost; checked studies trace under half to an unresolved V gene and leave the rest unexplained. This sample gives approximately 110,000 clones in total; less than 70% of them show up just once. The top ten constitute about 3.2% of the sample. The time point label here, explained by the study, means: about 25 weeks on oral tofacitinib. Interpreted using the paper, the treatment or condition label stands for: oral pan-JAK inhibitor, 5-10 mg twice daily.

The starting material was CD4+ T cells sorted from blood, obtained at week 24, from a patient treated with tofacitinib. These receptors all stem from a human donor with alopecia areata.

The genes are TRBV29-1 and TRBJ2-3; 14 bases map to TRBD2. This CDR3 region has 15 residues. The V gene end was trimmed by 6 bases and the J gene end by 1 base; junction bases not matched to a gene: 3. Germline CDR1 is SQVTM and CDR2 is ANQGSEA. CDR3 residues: CSVTGLAGGTDTQYF. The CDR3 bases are TGCAGCGTAACGGGACTAGCGGGGGGCACAGATACGCAGTATTTT.

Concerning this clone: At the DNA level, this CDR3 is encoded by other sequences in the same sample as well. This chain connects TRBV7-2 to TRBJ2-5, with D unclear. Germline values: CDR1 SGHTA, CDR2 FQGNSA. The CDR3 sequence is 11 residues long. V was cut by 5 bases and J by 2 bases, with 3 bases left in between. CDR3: CASSPQETQYF. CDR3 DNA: TGTGCCAGCAGCCCACAAGAGACCCAGTACTTC.

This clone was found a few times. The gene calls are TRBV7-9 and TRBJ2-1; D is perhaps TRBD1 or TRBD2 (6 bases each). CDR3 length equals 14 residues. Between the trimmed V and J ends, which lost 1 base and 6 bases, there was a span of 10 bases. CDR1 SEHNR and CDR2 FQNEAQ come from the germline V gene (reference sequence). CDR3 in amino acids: CASSLEGGPNEQFF. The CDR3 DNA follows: TGTGCCAGCAGCTTAGAAGGGGGGCCCAATGAGCAGTTCTTC.

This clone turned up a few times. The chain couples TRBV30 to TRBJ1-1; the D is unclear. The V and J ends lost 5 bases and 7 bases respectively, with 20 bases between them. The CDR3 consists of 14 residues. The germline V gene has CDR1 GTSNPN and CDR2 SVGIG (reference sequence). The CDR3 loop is CAWDSSPLPGEAFF. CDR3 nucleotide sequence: TGTGCCTGGGACTCCAGCCCTCTCCCAGGTGAAGCTTTCTTT.

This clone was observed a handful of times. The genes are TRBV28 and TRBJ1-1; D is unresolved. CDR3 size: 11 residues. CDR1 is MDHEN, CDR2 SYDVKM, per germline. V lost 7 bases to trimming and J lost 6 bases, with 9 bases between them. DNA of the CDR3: TGTGCCAGCACCCTCCATTCTGAAGCTTTCTTT. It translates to CASTLHSEAFF.

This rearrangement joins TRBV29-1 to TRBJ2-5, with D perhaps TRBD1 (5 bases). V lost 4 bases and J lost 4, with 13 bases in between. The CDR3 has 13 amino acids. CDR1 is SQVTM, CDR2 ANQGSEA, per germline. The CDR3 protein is CSVVQGSSETQYF. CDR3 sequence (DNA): TGCAGCGTTGTTCAGGGAAGTTCAGAGACCCAGTACTTC. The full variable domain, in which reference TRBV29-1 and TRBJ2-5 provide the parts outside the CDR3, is SAVISQKPSRDICQRGTSLTIQCQVDSQVTMMFWYRQQPGQSLTLIATANQGSEATYESGFVIDKFPISRPNLTFSTLTVSNMSPEDSSIYLCSVVQGSSETQYFGPGTRLLVL.

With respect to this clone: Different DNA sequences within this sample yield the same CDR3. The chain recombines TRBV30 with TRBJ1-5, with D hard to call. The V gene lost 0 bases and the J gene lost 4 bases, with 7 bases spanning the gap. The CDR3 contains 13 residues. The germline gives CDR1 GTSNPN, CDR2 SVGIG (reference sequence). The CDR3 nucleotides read TGTGCCTGGAGTGTAGGCGGGAATCAGCCCCAGCATTTT. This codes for CAWSVGGNQPQHF.

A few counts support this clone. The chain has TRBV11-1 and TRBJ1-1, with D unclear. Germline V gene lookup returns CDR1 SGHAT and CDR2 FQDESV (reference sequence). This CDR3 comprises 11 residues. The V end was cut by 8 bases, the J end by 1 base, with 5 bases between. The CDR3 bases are TGTGCCAGCGGTAAGAACACTGAAGCTTTCTTT. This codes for CASGKNTEAFF.

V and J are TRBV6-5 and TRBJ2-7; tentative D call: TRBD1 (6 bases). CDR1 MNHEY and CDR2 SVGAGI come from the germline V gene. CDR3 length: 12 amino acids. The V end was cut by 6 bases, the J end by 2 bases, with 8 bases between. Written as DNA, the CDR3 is TGTGCCAGCAGACAGGGCCCCTACGAGCAGTACTTC. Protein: CASRQGPYEQYF.

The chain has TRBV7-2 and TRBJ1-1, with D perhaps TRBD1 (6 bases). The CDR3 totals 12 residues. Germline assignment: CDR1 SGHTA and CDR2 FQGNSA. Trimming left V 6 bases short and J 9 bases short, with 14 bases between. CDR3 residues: CASRPTTGKAFF. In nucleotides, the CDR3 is TGTGCCAGCAGACCAACTACAGGGAAAGCTTTCTTT.